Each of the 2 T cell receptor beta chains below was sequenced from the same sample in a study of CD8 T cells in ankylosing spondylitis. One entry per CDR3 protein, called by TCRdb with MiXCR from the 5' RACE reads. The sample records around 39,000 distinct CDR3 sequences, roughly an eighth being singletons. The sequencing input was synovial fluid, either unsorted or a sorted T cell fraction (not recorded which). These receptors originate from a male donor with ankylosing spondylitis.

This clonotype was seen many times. CDR3 residues: CASSFLQEGQGRYGYTF. The CDR3 DNA reads TGTGCCAGCAGTTTCCTGCAGGAGGGACAGGGAAGGTATGGCTACACCTTC. The rearrangement uses TRBV28 and TRBJ1-2; 9 bases match TRBD1. The CDR3 runs to 17 residues. V shed 3 bases, J shed 5 bases, and the junction held 13 bases outside the gene matches. Looked up from germline, CDR1 is MDHEN and CDR2 is SYDVKM.

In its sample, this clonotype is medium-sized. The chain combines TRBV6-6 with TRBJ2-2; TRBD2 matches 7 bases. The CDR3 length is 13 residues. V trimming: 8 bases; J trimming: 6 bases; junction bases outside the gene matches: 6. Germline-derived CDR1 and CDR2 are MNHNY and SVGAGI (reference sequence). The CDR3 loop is CASAGVGAGELFF. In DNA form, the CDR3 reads TGTGCCAGCGCGGGAGTTGGCGCCGGGGAGCTGTTTTTT.